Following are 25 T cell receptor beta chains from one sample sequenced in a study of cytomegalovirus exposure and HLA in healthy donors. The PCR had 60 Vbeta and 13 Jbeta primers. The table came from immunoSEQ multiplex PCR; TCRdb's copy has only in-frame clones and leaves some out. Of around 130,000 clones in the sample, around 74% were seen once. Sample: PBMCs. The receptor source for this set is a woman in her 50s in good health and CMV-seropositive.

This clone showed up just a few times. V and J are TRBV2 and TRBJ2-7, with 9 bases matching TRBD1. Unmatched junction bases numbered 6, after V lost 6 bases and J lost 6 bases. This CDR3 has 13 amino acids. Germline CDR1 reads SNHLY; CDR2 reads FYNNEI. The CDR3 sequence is CASSRDRVGEQYF. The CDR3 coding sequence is TGTGCCAGCAGCCGGGACAGGGTCGGCGAGCAGTACTTC.

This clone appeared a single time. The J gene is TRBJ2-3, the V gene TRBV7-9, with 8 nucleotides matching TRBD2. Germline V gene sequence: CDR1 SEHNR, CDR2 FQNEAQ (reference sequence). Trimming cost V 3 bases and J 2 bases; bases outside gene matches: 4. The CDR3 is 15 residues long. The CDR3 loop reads CASSFYSGDTDTQYF. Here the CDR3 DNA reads TGTGCCAGCAGCTTTTATAGCGGGGACACAGATACGCAGTATTTT.

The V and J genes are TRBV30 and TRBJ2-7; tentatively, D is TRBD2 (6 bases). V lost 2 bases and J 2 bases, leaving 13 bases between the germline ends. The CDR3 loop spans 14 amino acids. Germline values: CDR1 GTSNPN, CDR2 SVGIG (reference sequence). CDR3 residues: CAWSHGGEAYEQYF. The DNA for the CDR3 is TGTGCCTGGAGTCACGGAGGGGAGGCCTACGAGCAGTACTTC.

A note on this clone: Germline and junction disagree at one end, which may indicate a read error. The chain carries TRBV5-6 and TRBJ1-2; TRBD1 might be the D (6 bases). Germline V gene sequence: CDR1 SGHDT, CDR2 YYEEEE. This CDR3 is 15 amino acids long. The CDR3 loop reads CASSLDQRGARGYPF. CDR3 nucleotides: TGTGCCAGCAGCTTGGACCAGCGGGGGGCAAGGGGCTACCCCTTC.

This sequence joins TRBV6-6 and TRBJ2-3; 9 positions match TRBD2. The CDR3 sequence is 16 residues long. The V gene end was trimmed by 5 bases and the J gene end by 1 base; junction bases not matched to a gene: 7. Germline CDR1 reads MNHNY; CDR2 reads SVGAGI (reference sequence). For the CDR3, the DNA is TGTGCCAGCAGTCCGTCTAGCGGGGACGGCACAGATACGCAGTATTTT. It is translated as CASSPSSGDGTDTQYF.

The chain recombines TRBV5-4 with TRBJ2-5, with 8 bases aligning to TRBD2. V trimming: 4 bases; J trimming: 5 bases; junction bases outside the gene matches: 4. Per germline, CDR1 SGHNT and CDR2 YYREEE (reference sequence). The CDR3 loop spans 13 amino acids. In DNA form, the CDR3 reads TGTGCCAGCAGCCCCCCGGGGGGGGAGACCCAGTACTTC. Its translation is CASSPPGGETQYF.

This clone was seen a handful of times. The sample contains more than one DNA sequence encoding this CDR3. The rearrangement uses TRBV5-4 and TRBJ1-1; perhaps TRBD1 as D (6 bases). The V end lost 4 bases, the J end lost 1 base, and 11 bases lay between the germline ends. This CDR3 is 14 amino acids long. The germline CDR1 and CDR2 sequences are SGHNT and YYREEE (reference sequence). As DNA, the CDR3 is TGTGCCAGCAGCCTGACACAGGGGAACACTGAAGCTTTCTTT. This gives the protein CASSLTQGNTEAFF. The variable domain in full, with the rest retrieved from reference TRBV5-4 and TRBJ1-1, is ETGVTQSPTHLIKTRGQQVTLRCSSQSGHNTVSWYQQALGQGPQFIFQYYREEENGRGNFPPRFSGLQFPNYSSELNVNALELDDSALYLCASSLTQGNTEAFFGQGTRLTVV.

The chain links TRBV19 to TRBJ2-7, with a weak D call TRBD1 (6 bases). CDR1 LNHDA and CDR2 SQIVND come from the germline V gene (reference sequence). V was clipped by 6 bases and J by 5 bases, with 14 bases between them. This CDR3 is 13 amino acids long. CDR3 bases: TGTGCCAGTAGGTTTACAGGGAGCGACGAGCAGTACTTC. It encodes CASRFTGSDEQYF.

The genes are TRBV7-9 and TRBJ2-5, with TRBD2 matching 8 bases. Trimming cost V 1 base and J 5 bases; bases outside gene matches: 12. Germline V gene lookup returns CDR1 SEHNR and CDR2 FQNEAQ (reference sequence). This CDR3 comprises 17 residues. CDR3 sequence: CASSLGGGGGNMETQYF. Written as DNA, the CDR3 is TGTGCCAGCAGCTTAGGAGGAGGCGGGGGGAACATGGAGACCCAGTACTTC.

DNA of the CDR3: TGCGCCAGCAGCTTGGTCGGTAGCGGGGGGCCAGATACGCAGTATTTT. It encodes CASSLVGSGGPDTQYF. The rearrangement uses TRBV5-1 and TRBJ2-3, with 10 bases identical to TRBD2. J was trimmed by 4 bases and V by 0 bases; bases with no gene match: 5. CDR1 is SGHRS, CDR2 YFSETQ, per germline. The CDR3 spans 16 residues.

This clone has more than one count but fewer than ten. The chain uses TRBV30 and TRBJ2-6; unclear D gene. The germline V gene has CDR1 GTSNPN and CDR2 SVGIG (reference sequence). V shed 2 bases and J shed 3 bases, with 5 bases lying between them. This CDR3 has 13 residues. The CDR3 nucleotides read TGTGCCTGGAGTACGGGTGGGGCCAACGTCCTGACTTTC. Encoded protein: CAWSTGGANVLTF.

The CDR3 here is CASSRAGINYGYTF. DNA for the CDR3: TGCGCCAGCAGCCGTGCAGGGATTAACTATGGCTACACCTTC. The rearrangement uses TRBV4-3 and TRBJ1-2, with a possible D match to TRBD1 (5 bases). From germline, CDR1 is LGHNA and CDR2 YSLEER. This CDR3 has 14 residues. V was pared by 4 bases and J by 1 base, with 10 bases between.

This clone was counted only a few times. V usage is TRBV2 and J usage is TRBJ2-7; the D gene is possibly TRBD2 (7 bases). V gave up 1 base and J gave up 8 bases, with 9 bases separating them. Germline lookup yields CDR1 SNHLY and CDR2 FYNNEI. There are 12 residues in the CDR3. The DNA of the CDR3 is TGTGCCAGCAGTGAAGTGGGGGGGCAGCAGTACTTC. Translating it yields CASSEVGGQQYF.

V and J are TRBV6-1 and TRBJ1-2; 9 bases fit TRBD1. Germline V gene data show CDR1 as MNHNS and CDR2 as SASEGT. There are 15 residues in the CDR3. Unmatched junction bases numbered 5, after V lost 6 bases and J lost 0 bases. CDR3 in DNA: TGTGCCAGCAGGGCGGGACAGGGCTCTAACTATGGCTACACCTTC. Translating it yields CASRAGQGSNYGYTF.

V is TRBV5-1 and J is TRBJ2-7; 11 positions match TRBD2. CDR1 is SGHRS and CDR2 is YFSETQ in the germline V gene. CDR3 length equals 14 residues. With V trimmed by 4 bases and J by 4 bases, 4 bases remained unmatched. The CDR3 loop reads CASSLRTSGYEQYF. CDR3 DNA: TGCGCCAGCAGCCTTCGGACTAGCGGGTACGAGCAGTACTTC.

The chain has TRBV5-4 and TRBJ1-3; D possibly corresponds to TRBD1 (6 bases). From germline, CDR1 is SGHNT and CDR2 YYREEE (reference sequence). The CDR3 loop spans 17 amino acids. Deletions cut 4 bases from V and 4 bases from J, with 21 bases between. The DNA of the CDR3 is TGTGCCAGCAGCGCAACCCAGGGGAGCCAGCCCGGAAACACCATATATTTT. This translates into CASSATQGSQPGNTIYF.

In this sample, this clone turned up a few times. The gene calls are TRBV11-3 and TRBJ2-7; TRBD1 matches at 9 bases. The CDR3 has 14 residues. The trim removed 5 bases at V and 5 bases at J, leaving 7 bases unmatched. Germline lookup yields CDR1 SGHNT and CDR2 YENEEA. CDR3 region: CASSHDRGVNEQYF. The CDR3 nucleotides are TGTGCCAGCAGCCACGACAGGGGGGTCAACGAGCAGTACTTC.

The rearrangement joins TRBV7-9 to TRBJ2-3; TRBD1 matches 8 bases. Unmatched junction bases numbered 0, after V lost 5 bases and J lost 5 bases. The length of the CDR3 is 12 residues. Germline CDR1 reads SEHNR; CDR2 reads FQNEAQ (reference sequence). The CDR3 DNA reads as TGTGCCAGCAGCGGGACAGGAGATACGCAGTATTTT. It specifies CASSGTGDTQYF.

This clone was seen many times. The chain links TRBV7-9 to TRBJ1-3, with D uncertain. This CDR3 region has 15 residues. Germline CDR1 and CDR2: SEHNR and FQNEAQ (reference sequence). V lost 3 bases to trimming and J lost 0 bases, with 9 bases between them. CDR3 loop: CASSFRPRSGNTIYF. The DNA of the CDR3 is TGTGCCAGCAGCTTCAGGCCTCGCTCTGGAAACACCATATATTTT.

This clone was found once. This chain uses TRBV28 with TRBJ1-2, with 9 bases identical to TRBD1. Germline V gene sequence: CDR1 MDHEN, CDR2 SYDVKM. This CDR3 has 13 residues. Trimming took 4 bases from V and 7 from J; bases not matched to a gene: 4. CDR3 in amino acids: CASSSGTGPGYTF. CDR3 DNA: TGTGCCAGCAGTTCGGGGACAGGGCCTGGCTACACCTTC.

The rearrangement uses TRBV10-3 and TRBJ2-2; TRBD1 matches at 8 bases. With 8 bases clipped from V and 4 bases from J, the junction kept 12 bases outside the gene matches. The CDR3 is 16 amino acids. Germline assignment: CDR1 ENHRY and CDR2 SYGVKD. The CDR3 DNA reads TGTGCCATCTCGCCCGTTGCGGGACAGGTCACCGGGGAGCTGTTTTTT. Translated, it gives CAISPVAGQVTGELFF.

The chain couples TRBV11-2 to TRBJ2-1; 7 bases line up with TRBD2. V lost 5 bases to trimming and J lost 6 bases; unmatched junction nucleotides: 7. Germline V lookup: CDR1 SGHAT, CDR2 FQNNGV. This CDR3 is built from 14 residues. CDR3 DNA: TGTGCCAGCAGCGGACGCGGGGGAATCAATGAGCAGTTCTTC. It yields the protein CASSGRGGINEQFF.

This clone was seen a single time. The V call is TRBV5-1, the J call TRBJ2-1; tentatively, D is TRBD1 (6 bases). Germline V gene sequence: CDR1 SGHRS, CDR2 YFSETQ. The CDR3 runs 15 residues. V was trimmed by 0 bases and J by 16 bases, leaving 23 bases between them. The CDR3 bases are TGCGCCAGCAGCTTGGGGGACATCATTATAGGCCAAGTTTTCTTC. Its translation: CASSLGDIIIGQVFF.

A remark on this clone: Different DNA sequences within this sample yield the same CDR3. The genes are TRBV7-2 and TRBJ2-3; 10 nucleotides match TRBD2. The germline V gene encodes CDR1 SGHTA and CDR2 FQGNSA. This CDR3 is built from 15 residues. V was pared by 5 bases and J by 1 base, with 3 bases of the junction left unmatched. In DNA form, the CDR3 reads TGTGCCAGCAGCCTGGGGACTAGCGGCACAGATACGCAGTATTTT. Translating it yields CASSLGTSGTDTQYF. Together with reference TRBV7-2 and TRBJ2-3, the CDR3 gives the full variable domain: GAGVSQSPSNKVTEKGKDVELRCDPISGHTALYWYRQSLGQGLEFLIYFQGNSAPDKSGLPSDRFSAERTGGSVSTLTIQRTQQEDSAVYLCASSLGTSGTDTQYFGPGTRLTVL.

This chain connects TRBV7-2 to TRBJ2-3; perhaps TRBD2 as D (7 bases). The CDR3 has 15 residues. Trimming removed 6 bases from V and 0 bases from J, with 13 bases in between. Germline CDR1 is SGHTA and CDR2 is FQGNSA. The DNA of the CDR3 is TGTGCCAGCAGAAGAGGGGGGGCGAGCACAGATACGCAGTATTTT. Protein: CASRRGGASTDTQYF.